These T cell receptor beta chains were read from a single sample in a study of CD8+CD57+ T cells in acquired aplastic anemia. TCRdb re-called the reads through MiXCR, storing one row per CDR3 protein. The sample has roughly 420,000 distinct CDR3 sequences, 60% to 80% seen once. What was sequenced was sorted CD4+, CD8+, or CD8+CD57+ T cells (not recorded which) from PBMCs. All receptors come from a human donor in good health, serving as a control. Both conserved end residues are part of each CDR3. D genes are given only for firm matches. Clone size is shown for a subset of rows, as once, few, many or a class of expanded clone.

clone_size d_call j_call v_call cdr3_nt cdr3_aa
- - TRBJ2-1 TRBV7-8 TGTGCCAGCAGCTATAGCGGAAGCTCCTACAATGAGCAGTTCTTC CASSYSGSSYNEQFF
- - TRBJ2-3 TRBV6-1 TGTGCCAGCGACCCAGAGTACACAGATACGCAGTATTTT CASDPEYTDTQYF
- - TRBJ2-6 TRBV2 TGTGCCAGCAGTGATATGGTGGGCGTCGGGGCGAACGTCCTGACTTTC CASSDMVGVGANVLTF
many - TRBJ1-2 TRBV5-4 TGTGCCAGCAGCTTACCGGGACGAGTGGAAGCTCATGGCTACACCTTC CASSLPGRVEAHGYTF
- - TRBJ2-5 TRBV2 TGTGCCAGCAGCTACGACGGACTGGGGTTCTTC CASSYDGLGFF
many - TRBJ1-2 TRBV11-2 TGTGCCAGCACCCCAGCTAGCGCTAACTATGGCTACACCTTC CASTPASANYGYTF
many - TRBJ2-1 TRBV9 TGTGCCAGCAGCGTAAGTACGAGCTCCTACAATGAGCAGTTCTTC CASSVSTSSYNEQFF
- - TRBJ2-7 TRBV5-1 TGCGCCAGCAGCTTGGAGGCGGTGAACACAACCTACGAGCAGTACTTC CASSLEAVNTTYEQYF
- - TRBJ1-3 TRBV5-1 TGCGCCAGCTCTCTCCCCGGGGCTGAGAACACCATATATTTT CASSLPGAENTIYF
- - TRBJ2-7 TRBV7-2 TGTGCCAGCAGCTTAAGGGGAAGCACAGATACGCAGTATCAGTACTTC CASSLRGSTDTQYQYF
many - TRBJ1-4 TRBV7-6 TGTGCCAGCAGCTTGTCAGTGGTCGGTGAAAAACTGTTTTTT CASSLSVVGEKLFF
- TRBD1 TRBJ2-1 TRBV5-1 TGCGCCAGCAGCTTGCCAGGGGGCTACGATGAGCAGTTCTTC CASSLPGGYDEQFF
- - TRBJ1-1 TRBV5-1 TGCGCCAGCAGCTCTAGGACAGAAAACACCACTGAAGCTTTCTTT CASSSRTENTTEAFF
- - TRBJ2-7 TRBV9 TGTGCCAGCAGCTTAACAGGGTTCGCTGGAAACACCAAGCAGTACTTC CASSLTGFAGNTKQYF
once TRBD1 TRBJ2-7 TRBV6-2/TRBV6-3 TGTGCCAGCAGTAAGGACAGGCTTTCCTACGAGCAGTACTTC CASSKDRLSYEQYF
- - TRBJ2-1 TRBV20-1 TGCAGTGCTAGACCCCAGGGGTGGAATGAGCAGTTCTTC CSARPQGWNEQFF
- TRBD2 TRBJ2-3 TRBV7-3 TGTGCCAGCAGCTTAAGTAGCGGGAAGGGCACAGATACGCAGTATTTT CASSLSSGKGTDTQYF
- TRBD1 TRBJ1-2 TRBV12-3/TRBV12-4 TGTGTCAGCAGTTCGGGACAGGAGCATGGCTACACCTTC CVSSSGQEHGYTF
few TRBD1 TRBJ2-5 TRBV10-3 TGTGCCATCAGCCGGGACAGGGCCTGGGAGACCCAGTACTTC CAISRDRAWETQYF
many - TRBJ2-1 TRBV27 TGTGCCAGCAATCGGGACTTCGGGTACGATGAGCAGTTCTTC CASNRDFGYDEQFF
many TRBD1 TRBJ1-1 TRBV20-1 TGCAGTGCTAGAGATTCAACAGGGGGAGTGGGGACTGAAGCTTTCTTT CSARDSTGGVGTEAFF
- TRBD1 TRBJ1-2 TRBV6-2/TRBV6-3 TGTGCCAGCAGAGAGACAGGGCTATATGGCTACACCTTC CASRETGLYGYTF
few TRBD1 TRBJ1-2 TRBV6-4 TGTGCCAGCAGAGGGGACAGGAAGAACGGCTACACCTTC CASRGDRKNGYTF
- - TRBJ1-4 TRBV12-3/TRBV12-4 TGTGCCAGCACGGGGAGATCTAATGAAAAACTGTTTTTT CASTGRSNEKLFF
- TRBD1 TRBJ1-6 TRBV7-9 TGTGCCAGCAGCTACGGACAGGGGGCTAGTTCACCCCTCCACTTT CASSYGQGASSPLHF
- - TRBJ1-1 TRBV20-1 TGCAGTGCTCGCGCGCCGGGACCGTGGAACACTGAAGCTTTCTTT CSARAPGPWNTEAFF
many TRBD2 TRBJ2-5 TRBV5-6 TGTGCCAGCAGCTCCCTAGCGGGGGGCCCAGAGACCCAGTACTTC CASSSLAGGPETQYF
- - TRBJ1-1 TRBV19 TGTGCCAGTAGTGGCCGACAGGTGGAAGCTTTATTT CASSGRQVEALF
many TRBD2 TRBJ2-5 TRBV7-8 TGTGCCAGCAGCTCTGAGCGGGGGGGCGGGGAGACCCAGTACTTC CASSSERGGGETQYF
- - TRBJ1-1 TRBV2 TGTGCCAGCAGTGTCTCGGCAGCAAACGCTGAAGCCTTCTTT CASSVSAANAEAFF
- - TRBJ2-7 TRBV20-1 TGCAGCGTTAGACGGTCTGTCGACGAGCAGTACTTC CSVRRSVDEQYF
- - TRBJ2-7 TRBV20-1 TGCAGTGCTAGAGATGGAACTACCTACGAGCAGTACTTC CSARDGTTYEQYF
- - TRBJ1-5 TRBV7-8 TGTGCCAGCAGCTTAAACCCAGGGCAGGACACTAATCAGCCCCAGCATTTT CASSLNPGQDTNQPQHF
many - TRBJ2-5 TRBV7-2 TGTGCCAGCAGCTTAATTTCCGGGAACCAAGAGACCCAGTACTTC CASSLISGNQETQYF
many - TRBJ1-1 TRBV5-1 TGCGCCAGCAGCTTGGTCCCAGGGGCGCGGGGGACTGAAGCTTTCTTT CASSLVPGARGTEAFF
- - TRBJ2-1 TRBV27 TGTGCCAGCAGTTTAACAATAGCCGGGTACAATGAGCAGTTCTTC CASSLTIAGYNEQFF
many - TRBJ2-7 TRBV5-4 TGTGCCAGCAGCTTGGCCACTAACGAGCAGTACTTC CASSLATNEQYF
- - TRBJ2-6 TRBV5-5 TGTGCCAGCAGGAAGAGTTCATCGTCTGGGGCCAACGTCCTGACTTTC CASRKSSSSGANVLTF
- - TRBJ1-1 TRBV20-1 TGCAGTGCTAGATTCGGGCTGGAAGCTTTCTTT CSARFGLEAFF
many - TRBJ1-1 TRBV6-6 TGTGCCAGCAGTTACGGGGAGGGTAGGATGAACACTGAAGCTTTCTTT CASSYGEGRMNTEAFF
- - TRBJ2-6 TRBV18 TGTGCCAGCTCATTAGTTCCAGGGTCTGGGGCCAACGTCCTGACTTTC CASSLVPGSGANVLTF
- - TRBJ2-1 TRBV20-1 TGCAGTGCTAGGGGGGGATGGGCAGACAATGAGCAGTTCTTC CSARGGWADNEQFF
- - TRBJ2-3 TRBV7-6 TGTGCCAGCAGCTTGGATTCAAGAACAGGCACTGATTTGTTT CASSLDSRTGTDLF
- - TRBJ2-7 TRBV2 TGTGCCAGCAGAAAAACGCCCGGGCCAGGCTGCGAGCAGTACTTC CASRKTPGPGCEQYF
once - TRBJ1-5 TRBV5-4 TGTGCCAGCAGCCCCGGGGCAGGAAGCAATCAGCCCCAGCATTTT CASSPGAGSNQPQHF
- TRBD1 TRBJ2-1 TRBV29-1 TGCAGCCTCCACCGGGGGACAGGATCCTACAATGAGCAGTTCTTC CSLHRGTGSYNEQFF
many - TRBJ2-3 TRBV5-8 TGTGCCAGCAGACCCGGTGGGCGCTTGGATACGCAGTATTTT CASRPGGRLDTQYF
many - TRBJ2-3 TRBV12-3/TRBV12-4 TGTGCCAGCAGTCGAAGCCGGAGCACAGATACGCAGTATTTT CASSRSRSTDTQYF
- TRBD1 TRBJ2-3 TRBV11-2 TGCAGCGTTGCCCGGACAGGGAGGCGGGCAGATACGCAGTATTTT CSVARTGRRADTQYF
- TRBD1 TRBJ2-1 TRBV7-8 TGTGCCAGCAGCCCCGGGACAGGACGCTCCGACCAGCTGTTC CASSPGTGRSDQLF
many TRBD2 TRBJ2-1 TRBV7-3 TGTGCCAGCAGCTCAACGGGACTAGTAGAGAATGAGCAGTTCTTC CASSSTGLVENEQFF